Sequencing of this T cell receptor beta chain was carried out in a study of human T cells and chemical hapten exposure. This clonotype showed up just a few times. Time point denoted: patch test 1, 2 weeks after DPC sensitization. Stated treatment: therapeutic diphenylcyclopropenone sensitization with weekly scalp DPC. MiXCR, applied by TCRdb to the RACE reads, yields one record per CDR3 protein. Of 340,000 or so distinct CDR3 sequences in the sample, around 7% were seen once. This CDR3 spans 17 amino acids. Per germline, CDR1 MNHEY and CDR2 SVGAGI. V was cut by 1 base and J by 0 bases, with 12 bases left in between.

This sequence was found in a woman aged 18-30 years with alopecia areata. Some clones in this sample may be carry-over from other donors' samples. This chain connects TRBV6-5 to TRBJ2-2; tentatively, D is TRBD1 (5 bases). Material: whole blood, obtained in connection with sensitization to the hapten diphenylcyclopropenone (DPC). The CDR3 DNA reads TGTGCCAGCAGTTACTTCGACAGACCCCCGAACACCGGGGAGCTGTTTTTT. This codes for CASSYFDRPPNTGELFF.